This is a list of T cell receptor beta chains from one sample in a study of CD8+ T cells in alopecia areata. The protocol was immunoSEQ multiplex PCR, while the TCRdb copy is restricted to in-frame clones and leaves out a portion. The table includes around 200,000 clones, 60% detected once. The starting material was CD4+ T cells sorted from blood, obtained at week 4, from a patient treated with tofacitinib. The receptor set was obtained from a human donor with alopecia areata. Both conserved end residues are part of each CDR3. The D gene is left open where the match is weak. Size tells how often a clone was seen (once, few, many) or the class of an expanded clone, and some rows leave it out.

d_gene,abundance,v_gene,j_gene,CDR3nt,CDR3aa
NA,NA,TRBV6-1,TRBJ2-7,TGTGCCAGCGAGCTCCTGGGAAACGAGCAGTACTTC,CASELLGNEQYF
NA,once,TRBV2,TRBJ1-5,TGTGCCAGCACCGAGGGTTCTACGAATCAGCCCCAGCATTTT,CASTEGSTNQPQHF
NA,NA,TRBV9,TRBJ2-1,TGTGCCAGCAGCGTAGGGGTAGCAACCTACAATGAGCAGTTCTTC,CASSVGVATYNEQFF
NA,few,TRBV30,TRBJ2-6,TGTGCCTGGAGTGTCCCCTCTGGGGCCAACGTCCTGACTTTC,CAWSVPSGANVLTF
TRBD1,NA,TRBV28,TRBJ1-2,TGTGCCATTAAGTCGCAGAAGGGGGCGCGGTATGGTGGCTACACCTTC,CAIKSQKGARYGGYTF
NA,NA,TRBV30,TRBJ1-1,TGTGCCTCGGGGCAGGGGAACACTGAAGCTTTCTTT,CASGQGNTEAFF
NA,NA,TRBV19,TRBJ1-1,TGTGCCAGTAGTGCAACCAAGAAAACAATGAACACTGAAGCTTTCTTT,CASSATKKTMNTEAFF
TRBD2,NA,TRBV30,TRBJ2-7,TGTGCCTTAACTCTCGCGGGAGGAGGCGAGCAGTACTTC,CALTLAGGGEQYF
NA,NA,TRBV6-1,TRBJ1-5,TGTGCCAGCAGGGGGCTAAGCAATCAGCCCCAGCATTTT,CASRGLSNQPQHF
NA,NA,TRBV6-5,TRBJ1-2,TGTGCCAGCAGTGCTCAGGGGATCATGTCGGGCTACACCTTC,CASSAQGIMSGYTF
NA,few,TRBV4-3,TRBJ2-7,TGCGCCAGCAGCCAAACCGTCTCGGGGATTAGCTCCTACGAGCAGTACTTC,CASSQTVSGISSYEQYF
NA,NA,TRBV15,TRBJ2-5,TGTGCCACCAGCAGAGACCAGGCCCCCGAGACCCAGTACTTC,CATSRDQAPETQYF
NA,NA,TRBV15,TRBJ2-5,TGTGCCACCAGCAGAGATAGACCAGACCAAGAGACCCAGTACTTC,CATSRDRPDQETQYF
NA,NA,TRBV30,TRBJ1-1,TGTGCCTGGAGGCGCCGGTGGTCCGGGACTGAAGCTTTCTTT,CAWRRRWSGTEAFF
NA,NA,TRBV29-1,TRBJ2-7,TGCAGCGCCAGCGGTCCGACCTACGAGCAGTACTTC,CSASGPTYEQYF
TRBD1,few,TRBV4-1,TRBJ2-5,TGCGCCAGCAGCCAAGATCCGGCCGGGACAGGGGGGGAGACCCAGTACTTC,CASSQDPAGTGGETQYF
TRBD1,few,TRBV29-1,TRBJ2-7,TGCAGCGCTGGGACAGGCCTGCGGGAGCAGTACTTC,CSAGTGLREQYF
TRBD1,NA,TRBV5-4,TRBJ2-5,TGTGCCAGCAGCTCCGGGACAGGGAGGTTAGAGACCCAGTACTTC,CASSSGTGRLETQYF
NA,NA,TRBV7-9,TRBJ2-5,TGTGCCAGCAGCTTAGGTGGGAGCGCCGCATGGACCCAGTACTTC,CASSLGGSAAWTQYF
NA,NA,TRBV7-8,TRBJ1-3,TGTGCCAGCAGCTTACTGGGGAGAGGAAACACCATATATTTT,CASSLLGRGNTIYF
NA,few,TRBV28,TRBJ1-2,TGTGCCAGCTTACAAGACCTTCAAGACTATGGCTACACCTTC,CASLQDLQDYGYTF
TRBD1,NA,TRBV5-1,TRBJ1-1,TGCGCCAGCAGCTTGGAAGGACAGGGGTCCTGGAACACTGAAGCTTTCTTT,CASSLEGQGSWNTEAFF
NA,few,TRBV29-1,TRBJ2-5,TGCAGCGTGGAACCCGGGGGTGGGGGCCTCCAAGAGACCCAGTACTTC,CSVEPGGGGLQETQYF
NA,NA,TRBV6-1,TRBJ1-1,TGTGCCAGCCGCCATCAAACAGGGAACACTGAAGCTTTCTTT,CASRHQTGNTEAFF
TRBD1,NA,TRBV6-5,TRBJ1-1,TGTGCCAGCAGTTCCCTAACCGGGACAGCATACACTGAAGCTTTCTTT,CASSSLTGTAYTEAFF
NA,NA,TRBV29-1,TRBJ2-2,TGCAGCGTTGAGGCCAGGGGCACCGGGGAGCTGTTTTTT,CSVEARGTGELFF
TRBD2,NA,TRBV6-1,TRBJ2-7,TGTGCCAGCGGGCAGATAGCGGGAGGGCCCAACGAGCAGTACTTC,CASGQIAGGPNEQYF
TRBD1,NA,TRBV29-1,TRBJ1-1,TGCAGCGTAGCCGGGACAGGGGGGAAGAACACTGAAGCTTTCTTT,CSVAGTGGKNTEAFF
TRBD2,NA,TRBV15,TRBJ2-5,TGTGCCACCAGCTTATCGGGACTAGGATTAGAGACCCAGTACTTC,CATSLSGLGLETQYF
NA,NA,TRBV19,TRBJ2-5,TGTGCCAGTAGTAGCGGGGAGCCTACGGCGACCCAGTACTTC,CASSSGEPTATQYF
NA,NA,TRBV27,TRBJ2-7,TGTGCCAGCAGTCCCCCGGCGAAGGCCTACGAGCAGTACTTC,CASSPPAKAYEQYF
NA,NA,TRBV30,TRBJ2-4,TGTGCCTGGAGTGTAAATTTAGCCAAAAACATTCAGTACTTC,CAWSVNLAKNIQYF
TRBD1,few,TRBV7-9,TRBJ1-4,TGTGCCAGCAGCTTGTCCGGGACAGGGGATGAAAAACTGTTTTTT,CASSLSGTGDEKLFF
NA,NA,TRBV29-1,TRBJ2-3,TGCAGCGCCCGGTGGGTAGATACGCAGTATTTT,CSARWVDTQYF
NA,NA,TRBV29-1,TRBJ2-3,TGCAGCGTTGGGGATACGCAGTATTTT,CSVGDTQYF
TRBD2,NA,TRBV5-6,TRBJ2-2,TGTGCCAGCAGGACTAGCGCCGCGAACACCGGGGAGCTGTTTTTT,CASRTSAANTGELFF
TRBD1,NA,TRBV5-1,TRBJ1-1,TGCGCCAGCAGCTTCGGACAGGGGGCGAGAGCTTTCTTT,CASSFGQGARAFF
NA,few,TRBV6-5,TRBJ2-7,TGTGCCAGCAGTTCACCGGCGACACCGCCCTACGAGCAGTACTTC,CASSSPATPPYEQYF
TRBD1,once,TRBV29-1,TRBJ1-2,TGCAGCGTAACCGGGACAGGGGGGAAAGACTATGGCTACACCTTC,CSVTGTGGKDYGYTF
NA,NA,TRBV4-1,TRBJ2-7,TGCGCCAGCAGCCAAGTACGTTCGATAGGGGGCGAGCAGTACTTC,CASSQVRSIGGEQYF
TRBD1,NA,TRBV4-3,TRBJ2-5,TGCGCCAGCAGCCCCTCAGGGGGTCAAGAGACCCAGTACTTC,CASSPSGGQETQYF
NA,few,TRBV7-8,TRBJ1-2,TGTGCCAGCACCTTAGGGCGTTTGGACTATGGCTACACCTTC,CASTLGRLDYGYTF
NA,few,TRBV30,TRBJ1-5,TGTGCCTGGGGGACGGATGATCAGCCCCAGCATTTT,CAWGTDDQPQHF
NA,NA,TRBV7-9,TRBJ2-1,TGTGCCAGCAGCTCTGGACAGCCACCGGACAATGAGCAGTTCTTC,CASSSGQPPDNEQFF
NA,NA,TRBV7-9,TRBJ2-2,TGTGCCAGCAGCCCCCGAGGAGCGAACACCGGGGAGCTGTTTTTT,CASSPRGANTGELFF
TRBD2,once,TRBV7-2,TRBJ2-2,TGTGCCAGCAGCCCTTCTAGCGGGAGATCTGTTAACGGGGAGCTGTTTTTT,CASSPSSGRSVNGELFF
TRBD1,few,TRBV29-1,TRBJ2-3,TGCAGCGTTGAAGATCCGGGACAGGGAACAGATACGCAGTATTTT,CSVEDPGQGTDTQYF
TRBD1,NA,TRBV11-2,TRBJ1-3,TGTGCCAGCAGCTTCACAGGGGCTGGTGGAAACACCATATATTTT,CASSFTGAGGNTIYF
NA,NA,TRBV25-1,TRBJ2-3,TGTGCCAGCAGTGAGGCAGGGGCTGATACGCAGTATTTT,CASSEAGADTQYF
TRBD2,NA,TRBV10-3,TRBJ2-3,TGTGCCAGCCGCAAATCGAGCGGGAGTAAAGATACGCAGTATTTT,CASRKSSGSKDTQYF
NA,few,TRBV29-1,TRBJ2-3,TGCAGCGTTGTACCGGGGTATAGCACAGATACGCAGTATTTT,CSVVPGYSTDTQYF
TRBD2,NA,TRBV4-1,TRBJ2-5,TGCGCCAGCAGCCAAGTTTCGGGACTAGCGGGTCAAGAGACCCAGTACTTC,CASSQVSGLAGQETQYF
TRBD1,NA,TRBV30,TRBJ1-1,TGTGCCTGGAGTGTAGGGCAGGGGGCGCGGAAAGCTTTCTTT,CAWSVGQGARKAFF